A single sample gave rise to the 11 T cell receptor beta chains below, sequenced in a study of cytomegalovirus exposure and HLA in healthy donors. It was with 60 Vbeta and 13 Jbeta primers that the PCR ran. Sequencing was performed with immunoSEQ multiplex PCR; in TCRdb, only in-frame clones are kept and a portion is missing. The top ten hold approximately 2.5% of the sample, which has roughly 220,000 clones, 82% seen once. Sequencing was done on a sample of PBMCs. The receptors shown here come from a woman between 35 and 50 years old in good health and CMV-seronegative.

The rearrangement uses TRBV30 and TRBJ2-1, with D unresolved. CDR3 size: 15 residues. In germline, CDR1 is GTSNPN, CDR2 SVGIG (reference sequence). V was pared by 0 bases and J by 8 bases, with 17 bases between. The chain's CDR3 is CAWSVDSFVGDEQFF. The CDR3 DNA reads TGTGCCTGGAGTGTAGACTCTTTTGTCGGCGATGAGCAGTTCTTC.

The chain combines TRBV5-1 with TRBJ2-1; 8 bases map to TRBD2. CDR3 size: 15 residues. Germline V lookup: CDR1 SGHRS, CDR2 YFSETQ. J was trimmed by 3 bases and V by 4 bases; bases with no gene match: 6. CDR3 DNA: TGCGCCAGCAGCCCCGGGAGCGGGAGCTACAATGAGCAGTTCTTC. Translated, it gives CASSPGSGSYNEQFF.

CDR3 DNA sequence: TGTGCCAGCAGCCCGTGGGACAACTCTGGGGCCAACGTCCTGACTTTC. Its protein product is CASSPWDNSGANVLTF. The chain couples TRBV4-2 to TRBJ2-6, with D maybe TRBD1 (6 bases). The CDR3 extends over 16 amino acids. Germline V gene data show CDR1 as LGHNA and CDR2 as YNFKEQ. The ends were cut back, 4 bases at V and 0 bases at J, with 10 bases in the middle.

The chain combines TRBV19 with TRBJ1-1; possibly TRBD1 for D (5 bases). The CDR3 extends over 14 amino acids. Germline values: CDR1 LNHDA, CDR2 SQIVND (reference sequence). Trimming took 4 bases from V and 6 from J, leaving 15 bases between them. The chain's CDR3 is CASSRGGAVSEAFF. DNA of the CDR3: TGTGCCAGTAGTAGGGGCGGTGCGGTCTCTGAAGCTTTCTTT.

The chain is built from TRBV11-3 and TRBJ2-7, with TRBD1 matching over 7 bases. This CDR3 has 13 amino acids. Germline CDR1 and CDR2: SGHNT and YENEEA. V lost 6 bases, J lost 2 bases, and 4 bases stayed unmatched. The CDR3 loop is CASSRGPTYEQYF. The CDR3 coding sequence is TGTGCCAGCAGTAGGGGGCCGACCTACGAGCAGTACTTC.

The chain uses TRBV5-8 and TRBJ1-1, with 8 bases matching TRBD1. V lost 4 bases to trimming and J lost 10 bases; unmatched junction nucleotides: 9. Germline V CDR1 and CDR2: SGHTS, YDEGEE. The CDR3 sequence is 13 residues long. For the CDR3, the DNA is TGTGCCAGCAGCCCGGACAGGGTATTTGGAGCTTTCTTT. This gives the protein CASSPDRVFGAFF.

This clone was observed once. J is TRBJ2-5 and V is TRBV25-1; 7 positions match TRBD1. The DNA end favors TRBJ2-7, so the J call may be wrong. The germline V gene encodes CDR1 MGHDK and CDR2 SYGVNS. The CDR3 extends over 14 amino acids. The DNA for the CDR3 is TGTGCCAGCACCTCAAGGGCAGGGGGCTACGAGCAGTACTTC. Translating gives CASTSRAGGYEQYF.

The chain combines TRBV9 with TRBJ1-1, with 8 bases identical to TRBD1. The V segment lost 4 bases and the J segment 6 bases; nucleotides outside the gene matches: 11. Germline V CDR1 and CDR2: SGDLS, YYNGEE. The CDR3 sequence is 15 residues long. The CDR3 DNA follows: TGTGCCAGCAGCCCCACGACAGGGGCTAGGGCTGAAGCTTTCTTT. Translated, it gives CASSPTTGARAEAFF. The complete variable domain, with remaining parts taken from reference TRBV9 and TRBJ1-1, reads DSGVTQTPKHLITATGQRVTLRCSPRSGDLSVYWYQQSLDQGLQFLIQYYNGEERAKGNILERFSAQQFPDLHSELNLSSLELGDSALYFCASSPTTGARAEAFFGQGTRLTVV.

The chain carries TRBV9 and TRBJ2-1; possibly TRBD2 for D (6 bases). Deletions cut 9 bases from V and 0 bases from J, with 13 bases between. Germline values: CDR1 SGDLS, CDR2 YYNGEE. The CDR3 is made up of 14 amino acids. The DNA for the CDR3 is TGTGCCACCTCTAGCGCTACCTCCTACAATGAGCAGTTCTTC. This sequence encodes CATSSATSYNEQFF.

The CDR3 DNA is TGTGCCAGCAGTCCCGGAGTAGCGGGAGGAGGGTCCTACAATGAGCAGTTCTTC. The encoded protein is CASSPGVAGGGSYNEQFF. The V and J genes are TRBV5-4 and TRBJ2-1; 10 nucleotides align to TRBD2. The CDR3 contains 18 residues. J was trimmed by 1 base and V by 5 bases; bases with no gene match: 12. CDR1 SGHNT and CDR2 YYREEE come from the germline V gene (reference sequence).

The V call is TRBV9, the J call TRBJ2-2, with 7 bases matching TRBD2. V lost 2 bases to trimming and J lost 2 bases; unmatched junction nucleotides: 9. CDR1 SGDLS and CDR2 YYNGEE come from the germline V gene. The CDR3 totals 17 residues. The CDR3: CASSVRVRLANTGELFF. CDR3 bases: TGTGCCAGCAGCGTCAGGGTCCGACTAGCAAACACCGGGGAGCTGTTTTTT.